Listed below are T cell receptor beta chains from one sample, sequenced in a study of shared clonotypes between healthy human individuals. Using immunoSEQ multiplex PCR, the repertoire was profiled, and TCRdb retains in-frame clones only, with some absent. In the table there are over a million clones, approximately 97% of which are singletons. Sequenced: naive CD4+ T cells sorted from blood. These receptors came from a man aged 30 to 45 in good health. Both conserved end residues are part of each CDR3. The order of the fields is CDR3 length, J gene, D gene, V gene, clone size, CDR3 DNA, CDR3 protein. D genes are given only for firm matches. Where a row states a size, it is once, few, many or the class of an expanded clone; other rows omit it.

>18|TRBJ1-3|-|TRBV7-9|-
TGTGCCAGCAGGAATCCACAAGTCCGGGACAATCACGGAAACACCATATATTTT
CASRNPQVRDNHGNTIYF
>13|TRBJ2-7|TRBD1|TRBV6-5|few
TGTGCCAGCAGTTTGACAGGGGGCTTCGAGCAGTACTTC
CASSLTGGFEQYF
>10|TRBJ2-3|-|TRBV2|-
TGTGCCAGCTTGGAGGATACGCAGTATTTT
CASLEDTQYF
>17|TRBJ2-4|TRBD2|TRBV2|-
TGTGCCAGCAGTGAAGCGGGACTAGCGGCAGCCAAAAACATTCAGTACTTC
CASSEAGLAAAKNIQYF
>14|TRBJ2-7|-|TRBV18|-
TGTGCCAGCTCAACTCAGGGGGGGGGCTACCAGCAGTACTTC
CASSTQGGGYQQYF
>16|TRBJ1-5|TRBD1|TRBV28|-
TGTGCCAGCAGTTCAGACAGGGGAGGGAGCAATCAGCCCCAGCATTTT
CASSSDRGGSNQPQHF
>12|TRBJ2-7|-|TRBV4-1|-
TGCGCCAGCAGCCAACCTTTCGGCGAGCAGTACTTC
CASSQPFGEQYF
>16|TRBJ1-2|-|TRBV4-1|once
TGCGCCAGCAGCCATCTCGGACAGAGTCCTAACTATGGCTACACCTTC
CASSHLGQSPNYGYTF
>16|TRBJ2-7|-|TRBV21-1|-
TGTGCCAGCAGCAAGGGCCTAGCGCGTAGCTCCTACGAGCAGTACTTC
CASSKGLARSSYEQYF
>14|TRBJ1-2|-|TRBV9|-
TGTGCCAGCAGCGATTCCGGGACCACCTATGGCTACACCTTC
CASSDSGTTYGYTF
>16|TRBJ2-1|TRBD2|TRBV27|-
TGTGCCAGCAGTTTTCCGACTAGCGGGAGCCCCAATGAGCAGTTCTTC
CASSFPTSGSPNEQFF
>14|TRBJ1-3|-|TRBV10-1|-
TGCGCCAGCAGTCTGGAGGGCTCTGGAAACACCATATATTTT
CASSLEGSGNTIYF
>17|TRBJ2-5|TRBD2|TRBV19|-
TGTGCCAGTAGTAACGGACTAGCGGGAGTTTGGCAAGAGACCCAGTACTTC
CASSNGLAGVWQETQYF
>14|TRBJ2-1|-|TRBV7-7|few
TGTGCTAGCAGAGCTCGACCCCCGGAAAATGAGCAGTTCTTC
CASRARPPENEQFF
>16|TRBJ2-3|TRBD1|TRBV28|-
TGTGCCAGCAGTTTAATTCGAGGGGGCTTGGCGGATACGCAGTATTTT
CASSLIRGGLADTQYF
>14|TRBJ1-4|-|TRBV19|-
TGTGCCAGTAGTGTCCTTGCAACTAATGAAAAACTGTTTTTT
CASSVLATNEKLFF
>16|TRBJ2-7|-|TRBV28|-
TGTGCCAGCAGTTTGATACTTCTCCGGAGTTCCTACGAGCAGTACTTC
CASSLILLRSSYEQYF
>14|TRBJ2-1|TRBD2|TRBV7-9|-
TGTGCCAGCAGCCGTCGAACTAGCGACAATGAGCAGTTCTTC
CASSRRTSDNEQFF
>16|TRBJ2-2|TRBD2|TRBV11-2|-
TGTGCCAGCAGCGCCAGCGGGAGGGGGGACACCGGGGAGCTGTTTTTT
CASSASGRGDTGELFF
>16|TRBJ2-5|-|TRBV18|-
TGTGCCAGCTCACTGCGGGGTCAGACAGGTTTGGAGACCCAGTACTTC
CASSLRGQTGLETQYF
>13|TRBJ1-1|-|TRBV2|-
TGTGCCAGCAACCAAGGTCCCGGGGCTGAAGCTTTCTTT
CASNQGPGAEAFF
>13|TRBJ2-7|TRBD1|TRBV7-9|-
TGTGCCAGCAGCCCCAGGGGGACCTACGAGCAGTACTTC
CASSPRGTYEQYF
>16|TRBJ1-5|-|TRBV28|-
TGTGCCAGCAGTTTTTTGACCCCTTATAGCAATCAGCCCCAGCATTTT
CASSFLTPYSNQPQHF
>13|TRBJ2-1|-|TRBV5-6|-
TGTGCCAGCAGCTTGTGGACTTACAATGAGCAGTTCTTC
CASSLWTYNEQFF
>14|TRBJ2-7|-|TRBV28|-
TGTGCCAGCAGCTCCCTTCCGGGAGACGGTGAGCAGTACTTC
CASSSLPGDGEQYF
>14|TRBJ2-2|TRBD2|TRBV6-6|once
TGTGCCAGCAGTCCCCTAGCGGGGACCGGGGAGCTGTTTTTT
CASSPLAGTGELFF
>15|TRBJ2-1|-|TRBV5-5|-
TGTGCCAGCAGCTCCGGACCATCGTCCCAGAATGAGCAGTTCTTC
CASSSGPSSQNEQFF
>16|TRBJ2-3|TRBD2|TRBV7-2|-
TGTGCCAGCAGCCCCTCTAGCGGGACCCCCACAGATACGCAGTATTTT
CASSPSSGTPTDTQYF
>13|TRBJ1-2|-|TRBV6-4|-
TGTGCCAGCAGTGTAACGCAAGGGCGCGGCTACACCTTC
CASSVTQGRGYTF
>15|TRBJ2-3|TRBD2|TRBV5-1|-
TGCGCCAGCAGTCGGACTAGTGTTGCGGCAGATACGCAGTATTTT
CASSRTSVAADTQYF
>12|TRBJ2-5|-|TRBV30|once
TGTGCCGGGGGATCGAGGGCTGAGACCCAGTACTTC
CAGGSRAETQYF
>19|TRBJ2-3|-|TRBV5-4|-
TGTGCCAGCAGCTCGTCAGGGCGTTGGGGCGCCGGGGACACAGATACGCAGTATTTT
CASSSSGRWGAGDTDTQYF
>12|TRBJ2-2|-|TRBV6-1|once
TGTGCCAGCAGTTTAGGGGGCGGGGAGCTGTTTTTT
CASSLGGGELFF
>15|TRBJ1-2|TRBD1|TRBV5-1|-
TGCGCCAGCAGCGCAGCGGGACAGGGGGCGCGTGGCTACACCTTC
CASSAAGQGARGYTF
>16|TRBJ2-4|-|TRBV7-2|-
TGTGCCAGCAGCTTGGGTTCCCGGGTTTCCAAAAACATTCAGTACTTC
CASSLGSRVSKNIQYF
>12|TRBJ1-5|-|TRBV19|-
TGTGCCAGTACGGACCCCAATCAGCCCCAGCATTTT
CASTDPNQPQHF
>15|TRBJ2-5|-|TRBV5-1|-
TGCGCCAGCAGCTTGGTTTTAGCTGTACAAGAGACCCAGTACTTC
CASSLVLAVQETQYF
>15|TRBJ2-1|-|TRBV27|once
TGTGCCAGCAGTTCTCATTCCTCCTCCTACAATGAGCAGTTCTTC
CASSSHSSSYNEQFF
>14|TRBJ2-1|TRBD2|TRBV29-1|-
TGCAGCGGAAAAGGACTAGCGGGCTACAATGAGCAGTTCTTC
CSGKGLAGYNEQFF
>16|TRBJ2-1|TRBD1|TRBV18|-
TGTGCCAGCTCACCACCCCAGGGGGCGGTGTACAATGAGCAGTTCTTC
CASSPPQGAVYNEQFF
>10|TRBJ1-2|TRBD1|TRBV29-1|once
TGCAGCGTACAGGGGGACGGCTACACCTTC
CSVQGDGYTF
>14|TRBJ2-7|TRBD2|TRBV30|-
TGTGCCTGGAGTGGACTAGCGGTAGCCTACGAGCAGTACTTC
CAWSGLAVAYEQYF
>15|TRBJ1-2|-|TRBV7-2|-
TGTGCCAGCAACTACGTACAGGGTACTAACTATGGCTACACCTTC
CASNYVQGTNYGYTF
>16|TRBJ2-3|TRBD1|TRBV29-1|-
TGCAGCGTCTCCCAACCGGGACAGGGTAGGATGGATACGCAGTATTTT
CSVSQPGQGRMDTQYF
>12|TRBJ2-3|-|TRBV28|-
TGTGCCAGCAGTCCAGGGTACGCGGCGCAGTATTTT
CASSPGYAAQYF
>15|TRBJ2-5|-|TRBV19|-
TGTGCCAGTAGTCACGGTGTGGACTATCAAGAGACCCAGTACTTC
CASSHGVDYQETQYF
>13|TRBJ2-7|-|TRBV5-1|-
TGCGCCAGCAGCTATCACGGCTCCTACGAGCAGTACTTC
CASSYHGSYEQYF
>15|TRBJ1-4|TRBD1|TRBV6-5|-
TGTGCCAGCAGCCCGGCCGGGACAGGGAGTGAAAAACTGTTTTTT
CASSPAGTGSEKLFF
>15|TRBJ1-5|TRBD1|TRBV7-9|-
TGTGCCAGCAGCCCGGGGACAGGGTGGAATCAGCCCCAGCATTTT
CASSPGTGWNQPQHF
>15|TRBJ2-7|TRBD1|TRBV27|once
TGTGCCAGCAGTTTGAGGCAGGGGGCTGCCTACGAGCAGTACTTC
CASSLRQGAAYEQYF
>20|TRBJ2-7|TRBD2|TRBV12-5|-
TGTGCTAGTGTAGAACCCGGGAGCGTCCAAACCGGGACTAGCTTCTACGAGCAGTACTTC
CASVEPGSVQTGTSFYEQYF
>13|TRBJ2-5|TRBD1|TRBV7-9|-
TGTGCCAGCAGCTGGACAGGGGGAGAGACCCAGTACTTC
CASSWTGGETQYF
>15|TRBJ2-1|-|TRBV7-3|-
TGTGCCAGCAGCTTCGGACCCTCCTCCTACAATGAGCAGTTCTTC
CASSFGPSSYNEQFF
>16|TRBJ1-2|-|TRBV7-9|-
TGTGCCAGCAGCTTAGAAATGGGACGCCAAACGCCTGGCTACACCTTC
CASSLEMGRQTPGYTF
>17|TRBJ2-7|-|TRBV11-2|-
TGTGCCAGCAGCTTAGATCGTCGGGCGGCACAGATCTACGAGCAGTACTTC
CASSLDRRAAQIYEQYF
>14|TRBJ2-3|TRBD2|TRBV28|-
TGTGCCAGCGACCCGGGGGGGCGGACAGATACGCAGTATTTT
CASDPGGRTDTQYF
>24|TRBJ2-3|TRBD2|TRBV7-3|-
TGTGCCAGCAGCTTAAAACTAGAGGGTGCTTCTAGTGGGCTAGCGGAGGCGGGGACAGATACGCAGTATTTT
CASSLKLEGASSGLAEAGTDTQYF
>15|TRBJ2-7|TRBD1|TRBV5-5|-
TGTGCCAGCAGCTTGCGGACAGGGGGCATCTACGAGCAGTACTTC
CASSLRTGGIYEQYF
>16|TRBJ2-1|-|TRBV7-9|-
TGTGCCAGCAGCTTAGCGTCTAGTCAAGGAAACAATGAGCAGTTCTTC
CASSLASSQGNNEQFF
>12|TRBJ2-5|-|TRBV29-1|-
TGCAGCGTGACACCAGGTCAAGAGACCCAGTACTTC
CSVTPGQETQYF